Listed below are T cell receptor beta chains from one sample, sequenced in a study of cytomegalovirus exposure and HLA in healthy donors. The repertoire was sequenced with immunoSEQ multiplex PCR; TCRdb's copy has only in-frame clones and lacks some. Here the sample spans over 130,000 clones, more than 75% being singletons. The source material was PBMCs. These receptors all stem from a human donor in good health. Both conserved end residues are trimmed from each CDR3.

v_call | cdr3_aa
TRBV7-8 | ASSLGPGISYEQY
TRBV7-9 | ASSTLTGLNTEAF
TRBV4-1 | ASSPKAGGYEQY
TRBV4-1 | ASSQEWGTGQYQPQH
TRBV4-1 | ASSQVKGGNTEAF
TRBV27 | ASSFPLAGGPSSSYEQY
TRBV11-2 | ASSLEMNTEAF
TRBV7-2 | ASSSGTGAYEQY
TRBV7-9 | ASSFSQGGTDTQY
TRBV6-5 | ASRDLSGVLNGYT
TRBV7-3 | ASSLTGLNTEAF
TRBV15 | ATSNPNTEAF
TRBV4-2 | ASQIAGGTEAF
TRBV27 | ATKSGRSYNEQF
TRBV2 | ASSALAVVETQY
TRBV2 | ASSEAFDYEQY
TRBV9 | ASSPRTSFSNEQF
TRBV7-9 | ASSPQEATNYNEQF
TRBV6-6 | ASSHSRTTNEKLF
TRBV4-1 | ASSQPGQTAEQY
TRBV23-1 | ASSTSDRRLGCYSNQPQH
TRBV4-3 | ASSQDSRHEQF
TRBV5-1 | ASSGGDRGLGYGYT
TRBV29-1 | SVGVVFFGDGYT
TRBV5-1 | ASSLFAGTGEAYEQY
TRBV18 | ASSPDRAENIQY
TRBV4-2 | ASSQVHGSLGDEQY